The rows below give T cell receptor beta chains drawn from one sample of a study of T cell changes during pregnancy in multiple sclerosis. Measured with immunoSEQ multiplex PCR; TCRdb has only the in-frame clones, and not every one. The sample consists of approximately 70,000 clones, approximately 95% of them appearing once. Sequences were derived from CD4+ T cells from peripheral blood mononuclear cells, sampled after pregnancy. The source of these receptors is a female donor with multiple sclerosis, enrolled in a pregnancy study. Both conserved end residues are part of each CDR3.

v_gene,CDR3aa
TRBV28,CASSLHRLAGGSGYEQYF
TRBV28,CASSYAGRTYEQYF
TRBV5-4,CASSPPGNTEAFF
TRBV5-5,CASSLGGLAVYEQYF
TRBV19,CASSEAQNRDRVYEQYF
TRBV28,CASSRRTNLALFF
TRBV9,CASSVSPRPGQPQHF
TRBV25-1,CASSVAGASAGELFF
TRBV15,CATSFGQGDQPQHF
TRBV6-5,CASSYELAGSSYEQYF
TRBV2,CASSWDRGHQETQYF
TRBV9,CASSAGGGGQPQHF
TRBV6-5,CASSYIQGGGTDTQYF
TRBV19,CASSKGTSGRGNEQFF
TRBV7-2,CASSLAQTPNTEAFF
TRBV4-2,CASSQPTGTSGETQYF
TRBV5-1,CASSLSRVGYEQYF
TRBV11-3,CASSLASTELEEQFF
TRBV29-1,CSVGQVGGGIDTQYF
TRBV5-4,CASSLDLRSEQFF
TRBV30,CAWSLGLAGEQFF
TRBV6-1,CASVIAGGSYEQYF
TRBV5-4,CASSPREGNTGELFF
TRBV14,CASSQDPSGVLGADTQYF
TRBV25-1,CASSDGLAEINEQFF
TRBV28,CASSLRGPYEQYF
TRBV29-1,CSADKAGFGTEAFF
TRBV6-5,CASSPFPGSYEQYF
TRBV19,CASSGVGTRETQYF
TRBV25-1,CASSPGTDLQYF
TRBV6-1,CASNPSLDVEAFF
TRBV7-9,CASRGEGQGDTQYF
TRBV7-2,CASSLAGSAGITEAFF
TRBV6-5,CASSSRQGGEQYF
TRBV9,CASSVDRVDTEAFF
TRBV29-1,CSVGAGGGTGELFF
TRBV6-6,CASSGNEQFF
TRBV19,CASSVHDPRTAILNQPQHF
TRBV19,CASSARQGVDIQYF
TRBV5-1,CASSFDGFSTDTQYF
TRBV18,CASSSEQSAYNEQFF
TRBV6-6,CASGNPNRVGTGELFF
TRBV19,CASSIWGGYGYTF
TRBV29-1,CSVGLAGAHEQFF
TRBV28,CASSSRTGNYSPLHF
TRBV6-5,CASSYLPPTYNEQFF
TRBV7-8,CASSLAFKGGYTYEQYF
TRBV2,CASSLGGRARDEQFF
TRBV2,CASSNGQGVTETQYF
TRBV15,CATSIRRTGAEKLFF
TRBV9,CASSVEPQTRGNGNTIYF
TRBV10-3,CAIRAGTEGEKLFF